This entry features one T cell receptor (beta chain) sequence. The antigen remains undetermined. Healthy donors had no documented immune events, such as infections, while sampled. The sample belongs to a study of identifying expanded T cells in peripheral blood. Only in-frame clones appear in the TCRdb table, and some are missing; sequencing was by immunoSEQ multiplex PCR. The profile covers approximately 57,000 clones, with roughly nine tenths appearing a single time and around 3.3% taken by the ten largest. Study-level points and caveats: Clone count variance between roughly 2-week samples rose with total template count. Roughly 1.2 clones differed between technical replicates, versus around 16 and 19 over time.

The length of the CDR3 is 16 residues. This chain joins TRBV21-1 and TRBJ1-4; TRBD1, the D gene given by the table, was not confirmed from the DNA. TRBV21-1 has pseudogene status. Material for sequencing was blood. This receptor was taken from a person between 18 and 75 years old in good health. CDR3 bases: TGTGCCAGCAGCAAACCTTACAGGGCAACTAATGAAAAACTGTTTTTT. Translating it yields CASSKPYRATNEKLFF.